This TCR beta chain was sequenced in a study of prognosis after radiotherapy for stage I lung cancer. Study at large: After radiotherapy, about 14 showed no significant progression while a few developed distant metastases (median approximately 7 months).

Starting from genomic DNA, TCR beta CDR3 was amplified through two-round multiplex PCR. Initially, in first-round PCR, primers specific to each TRBV and TRBJ gene were used. The second PCR round used universal primers. TCRdb ran MiXCR on the multiplex PCR reads and lists one entry per CDR3 protein. The sample holds over 12,000 distinct CDR3 sequences; roughly 26% are singletons and the top ten take 10% to 14%. There were no patients with prior chemotherapy, radiotherapy or other malignancies, and all were node-negative on CT and PET/CT. Blood, roughly 5.5 milliliters, was collected at each of two time points. The source of this sequence is a donor of 50 years or more with non-small cell lung cancer. Sequenced here: PBMCs, sampled before or after stereotactic body radiation therapy (not recorded which).

The CDR3 bases are TGCAGTGCTAGGGGAAGGCACACGAGCACAGATACGCAGTATTTT. Translation: CSARGRHTSTDTQYF. This rearrangement joins TRBV20-1 to TRBJ2-3; D is unresolved. CDR1 DFQATT and CDR2 SNEGSKA come from the germline V gene (reference sequence). The CDR3 consists of 15 residues. V dropped 3 bases and J dropped 0 bases, with 13 bases sitting between them.